This T cell receptor beta chain was captured in a study of cytomegalovirus exposure and HLA in healthy donors. Amplification used 60 Vbeta primers and 13 Jbeta primers. Repertoires were generated with immunoSEQ multiplex PCR, while TCRdb's copy carries only in-frame clones and drops some. Found here are about 150,000 clones, just under 75% of them singletons; the top ten hold approximately 1.6%. The CDR3 extends over 12 amino acids. With 7 bases removed from V and 5 bases from J, the gap between germline ends came to 12 bases. Germline lookup yields CDR1 MNHNY and CDR2 SVGAGI (reference sequence). This chain connects TRBV6-6 to TRBJ2-7, with D possibly being TRBD1 (6 bases). The source of this sequence is a woman aged 18-29 years in good health and CMV-seronegative. Sequenced: PBMCs. The CDR3 DNA sequence: TGTGCCAGCAACAGGGCAGGGGACGAGCAGTACTTC. This sequence encodes CASNRAGDEQYF.